This T cell receptor beta chain was observed in a study of early T cells in non-severe SARS-CoV-2 infection (dated by TCRdb to the early 2020s). Turning to the overall study: Bulk RNA from unsorted whole blood was used for TCR sequencing, so alpha and beta chains could not be paired. Broad study findings and their caveats: VDJdb matching was skewed toward anti-spike CD8 responses, so virus-specific expansions were likely underestimated and private and CD4 specificities were missed.

This clonotype was observed a handful of times. Its cognate antigen has yet to be identified. No base quality information exists; no much larger clone differs at one position. From the cysteine through the phenylalanine, the CDR3 covers 15 amino acids. Only the CDR3 DNA is retained, 45 bases long and in frame from the first base. Trimming removed 5 bases from V and 0 bases from J, leaving 10 bases between the germline ends. CDR1 and CDR2 are read off the germline V gene as SGHNT and YENEEA. Set within a cohort of healthcare workers in London, UK, this nested case-control study involved weekly PCR testing of nasopharyngeal swabs along with blood sampling. Healthcare workers were recruited between 23 and 31 March 2020, during the week of the UK lockdown, and were followed weekly for up to about 15 weeks. Libraries came from 5' RACE. The reads were generated on a NextSeq 500. The TCR library protocol attached unique molecular identifiers to individual cDNA molecules to correct for sequencing error and PCR bias. TCR alpha and beta chains were both sequenced, and the abundances of alpha and beta sequences in each sample were closely correlated with each other. Concerning the study's data processing: Decombinator V4 was used to perform V gene, J gene and CDR3 annotation of TCR sequences. Expanded TCRs were defined as changing significantly between any two time points under a Poisson model with p below 0.0001. TCR abundances were normalised to the total number of TCRs sequenced per sample and expressed as counts per million. TRAV1-2 paired with TRAJ12, TRAJ20 or TRAJ33 defined MAIT TCRs, while TRAV10 paired with TRAJ18 defined iNKT TCRs. VDJdb, accessed on 1 November 2021, was searched for TCRs annotated for CMV, EBV and SARS-CoV-2, and TCRs annotated for more than one antigen were excluded. The raw public reads went through TCRdb reprocessing: fastp at Q25, MiXCR clone calling, in-frame beta chains kept. A single entry per CDR3 protein holds the most common genes and DNA from its merged rows. None of the V and J calls come from the authors' own analysis; TCRdb made them. The sample table contains 55,000 or so distinct CDR3 sequences; only one count was recorded for approximately 12% of them. In total, the top ten clones hold 1.3% to 1.5% of the sample.

The sample comprised whole blood. This chain is built from TRBV11-3 and TRBJ2-2; tentative D gene TRBD2, with 7 bases matching. The receptor was isolated from an adult who was a healthcare worker with PCR-confirmed SARS-CoV-2 infection or an uninfected control (not recorded which). The DNA sequence reads TGTGCCAGCAGCCCGGGGGGCGCGAACACCGGGGAGCTGTTTTTT. This encodes CASSPGGANTGELFF.